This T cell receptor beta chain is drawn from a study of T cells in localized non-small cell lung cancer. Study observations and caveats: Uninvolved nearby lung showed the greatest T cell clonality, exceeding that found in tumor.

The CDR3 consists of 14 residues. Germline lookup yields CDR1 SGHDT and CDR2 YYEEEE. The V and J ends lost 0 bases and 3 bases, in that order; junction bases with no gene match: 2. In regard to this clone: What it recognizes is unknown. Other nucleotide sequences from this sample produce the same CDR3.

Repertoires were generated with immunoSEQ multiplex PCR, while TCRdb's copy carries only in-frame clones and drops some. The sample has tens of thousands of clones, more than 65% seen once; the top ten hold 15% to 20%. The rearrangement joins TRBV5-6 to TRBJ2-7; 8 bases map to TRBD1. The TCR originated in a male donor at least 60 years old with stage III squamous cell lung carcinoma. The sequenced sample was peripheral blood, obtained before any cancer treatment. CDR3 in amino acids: CASSLGQGFYEQYF. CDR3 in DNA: TGTGCCAGCAGCTTGGGACAGGGGTTCTACGAGCAGTACTTC.